This T cell receptor (beta chain) was found in a study of T cell responses to AZD1222 COVID-19 vaccine. Trimming removed 4 bases from V and 0 bases from J, with 14 bases in between. There are 16 residues in the CDR3. Germline V gene sequence: CDR1 SGHDT, CDR2 YYEEEE. Findings and limits, study-wide: Baseline seropositivity occurred in only a handful of AZD1222 recipients. Only after the peak T cell response were repertoires sampled. Reportedly, nearly half the spike-specific TCRs target unmutated variant regions.

About this clone: What it binds is unknown.

Libraries were prepared by immunoSEQ multiplex PCR; TCRdb keeps only in-frame clonotypes and omits some of them. The table has 85,000 to 110,000 clones, 90% to 95% seen once. The chain uses TRBV5-6 and TRBJ2-1; D gene uncertain. The material sequenced was peripheral blood, taken on day 0 of AZD1222 vaccination. The receptor was isolated from an adult in good health. CDR3 nucleotide sequence: TGTGCCAGCAGCGCGCCGCTCCTGAGCTCCTACAATGAGCAGTTCTTC. Amino acid sequence: CASSAPLLSSYNEQFF.